The source of this TCR beta chain is a study of shared clonotypes between healthy human individuals. Whole-study results and caveats: The study found roughly 5.3% of naive CD4 clonotypes shared across four donors. Only blood underwent sampling, and tissue repertoires likely differ. It was the few donors that limited the genetic and exposure-history diversity represented.

Germline V gene sequence: CDR1 MNHEY, CDR2 SMNVEV (reference sequence). There are 15 residues in the CDR3. V dropped 3 bases and J dropped 1 base, with 10 bases sitting between them. Execution of the assay was at deep level. The protocol was immunoSEQ multiplex PCR, while the TCRdb copy is restricted to in-frame clones and leaves out a portion. The sample has millions of clones, 85% to 95% seen once; the top ten hold around 1.1%. Note on this clone: The antigen remains unidentified.

Positively selected for CCR7, the CD45RO-negative cells used as naive CD8 cells excluded terminally differentiated effector memory CD45RA+ cells. The genes are TRBV27 and TRBJ2-1; no clear D. The receptor was derived from a man younger than 35 in good health. The material sequenced was naive CD8+ T cells sorted from blood. CDR3 coding DNA: TGTGCCAGCAGTTTTACAGAGGCATCCTACAATGAGCAGTTCTTC. Protein product: CASSFTEASYNEQFF.